The T cell receptor beta chain described here comes from a study of T cell repertoires in cytomegalovirus infection. Study overall: Public TCR beta signatures indicated both CMV infection and matching HLA type. Study-level results: Dominating the ex vivo response were HLA-C-restricted CMV-specific TCR beta clonotypes. Totalled public TCR beta family frequency picked out people who carried CMV plus the relevant HLA.

Remarks on this clonotype: Its antigen remains unidentified.

V gave up 1 base and J gave up 2 bases; unmatched junction bases: 4. CDR3 size: 17 residues. TCRdb called the reads again in MiXCR, with one record for every CDR3 protein. Of hundreds of thousands of distinct CDR3 sequences listed, approximately 24% were seen once; the top ten hold roughly 8%. The sequence came from a human donor in good health (CMV status not recorded). Some clones in this sample may be carry-over from other donors' samples. What was sequenced was CD8+ T cells from PBMCs. This rearrangement joins TRBV12-3 or TRBV12-4 to TRBJ2-1; 11 nucleotides match TRBD2. DNA of the CDR3: TGTGCCAGCAGTTTAGGTAGCGGGGGGGCCCCCTACAATGAGCAGTTCTTC. Residues: CASSLGSGGAPYNEQFF.